A single sample is the source of the 20 T cell receptor beta chains below, sequenced in a study. TCRdb processed the 5' RACE reads anew with MiXCR; each CDR3 protein has one entry. The data contain tens of thousands of distinct CDR3 sequences, less than 25% of them singletons. The sorted Tregs were CD4+CD25+CD127-/low cells. Source material: Tregs sorted from blood. The receptors were gathered from a female donor with breast cancer.

With regard to this clonotype: One junction end does not reproduce the germline sequence, and a read error may be involved. The V and J genes are TRBV11-2 and TRBJ2-5; 13 nucleotides align to TRBD2. There are 16 residues in the CDR3. The germline gives CDR1 SGHAT, CDR2 FQNNGV. CDR3 protein: CASGLVPTSGRETQYF. In DNA, the CDR3 is TGTGCCAGCGGCTTAGTCCCGACTAGCGGGAGGGAGACCCAGTACTTC.

Ten or more counts support this clonotype. At one of its ends the junction is not consistent with the germline gene, which may arise from a read error. V and J are TRBV27 and TRBJ2-1; 9 bases agree with TRBD1. The CDR3 runs 12 residues. Germline V CDR1 and CDR2: MNHEY, SMNVEV (reference sequence). CDR3: CASSPTTGGQIF. CDR3 DNA: TGTGCCAGCAGTCCAACGACAGGGGGGCAAATCTTC.

The chain is built from TRBV13 and TRBJ2-1; 9 nucleotides align to TRBD2. This CDR3 region has 17 residues. Germline V gene data show CDR1 as PRHDT and CDR2 as FYEKMQ (reference sequence). V lost 5 bases, J lost 3 bases, and 11 bases stayed unmatched. The CDR3 sequence: CASSHTKAGGLYNEQFF. CDR3 bases: TGTGCCAGCAGCCATACCAAAGCGGGAGGCCTCTACAATGAGCAGTTCTTC.

The rearrangement uses TRBV30 and TRBJ2-3; 7 bases are shared with TRBD2. The CDR3 length is 14 residues. The V and J ends lost 4 bases and 2 bases, in that order; junction bases with no gene match: 6. Germline loops: CDR1 GTSNPN, CDR2 SVGIG (reference sequence). In DNA form, the CDR3 reads TGTGCCTGGATGGCTAGCGGAAACACAGATACGCAGTATTTT. Protein sequence: CAWMASGNTDTQYF.

This clonotype was observed once. This may come from a read error, since a much larger clone is one base off. The rearrangement joins TRBV7-9 to TRBJ1-4; 10 nucleotides line up with TRBD1. There are 13 residues in the CDR3. Germline V CDR1 and CDR2: SEHNR, FQNEAQ (reference sequence). Trimming took 11 bases from V and 6 from J; bases not matched to a gene: 6. The CDR3 DNA sequence: TGTGCCGCAGGGGACAGGGGTGATGAAAAACTGTTTTTT. Translated, it gives CAAGDRGDEKLFF.

This clonotype appeared a few times. The V gene is TRBV12-3 or TRBV12-4, the J gene TRBJ2-7, with TRBD2 matching 7 bases. The CDR3 is 13 residues long. J lost 3 bases, V lost 5 bases, and 4 bases had no gene match. The CDR3 nucleotides are TGTGCCAGCAGTCGGGACTACATCTACGAGCAGTACTTC. As protein: CASSRDYIYEQYF.

On this clonotype: A much larger clone is a single base away; this may be a read error. V usage is TRBV27 and J usage is TRBJ2-7; 9 nucleotides match TRBD1. Germline loops: CDR1 MNHEY, CDR2 SMNVEV (reference sequence). The CDR3 is made up of 14 amino acids. The CDR3 reads CANSTRTGVLEQYF. DNA for the CDR3: TGTGCCAACAGTACCCGGACAGGGGTCCTCGAGCAGTACTTC.

A few counts support this clonotype. The rearrangement links TRBV2 to TRBJ1-6; D is ambiguous. Germline-derived CDR1 and CDR2 are SNHLY and FYNNEI. The CDR3 extends over 11 amino acids. V was pared by 6 bases and J by 12 bases, with 9 bases between. CDR3 sequence: CASSLGEPLHF. CDR3 nucleotide sequence: TGTGCCAGCAGCCTCGGGGAACCCCTCCACTTT.

This clonotype was seen more than once but under ten times. The chain employs TRBV27 and TRBJ2-1; D may be TRBD2 (5 bases). The CDR3 has 16 amino acids. Germline CDR1 and CDR2: MNHEY and SMNVEV (reference sequence). Trimming took off 2 bases at V and 7 bases at J, with 18 bases between the two ends. The DNA for the CDR3 is TGTGCCAGCAGTTTAATGCCGCTAGCCTCTTGGAATGAGCAGTTCTTC. It translates to CASSLMPLASWNEQFF.

This chain uses TRBV20-1 with TRBJ2-7, with TRBD1 matching 12 bases. V shed 2 bases and J 6 bases; nucleotides not matched to a gene: 5. The CDR3 has 14 amino acids. Germline assignment: CDR1 DFQATT and CDR2 SNEGSKA (reference sequence). DNA for the CDR3: TGCAGTGCTAGACAAGGGACAGGGGGCAGCGAGCAGTACTTC. This sequence encodes CSARQGTGGSEQYF.

This clonotype occurred many times. The chain joins TRBV10-3 to TRBJ1-1; D possibly corresponds to TRBD1 (6 bases). The germline gives CDR1 ENHRY, CDR2 SYGVKD. The V and J ends lost 6 bases and 4 bases respectively, with 15 bases between them. The CDR3 totals 14 residues. The DNA for the CDR3 is TGTGCCATCAGAGAAACAGGGTTGGTCACTGAAGCTTTCTTT. It codes for CAIRETGLVTEAFF.

A note on this clonotype: A much larger clone lies one base from this, so it may be a read error. This chain connects TRBV5-5 to TRBJ1-1; D possibly corresponds to TRBD1 (6 bases). The CDR3 consists of 13 residues. Germline assignment: CDR1 SGHKS and CDR2 YYEKEE (reference sequence). The germline V and J ends were trimmed by 7 bases and 6 bases, with 16 bases remaining between them. CDR3 DNA: TGTGCCAGCGCCCTGGGGGCGGTCCCTGAAGCTTTCTTT. Translated: CASALGAVPEAFF.

This clonotype was found many times. The rearrangement joins TRBV28 to TRBJ2-7; TRBD1 matches at 7 bases. The V segment lost 5 bases and the J segment 2 bases; nucleotides outside the gene matches: 3. The CDR3 runs 13 residues. The germline V gene encodes CDR1 MDHEN and CDR2 SYDVKM. The CDR3 coding sequence is TGTGCCAGCAGTCGGACAGGCGCCTACGAGCAGTACTTC. Translated: CASSRTGAYEQYF.

By sample share, this clonotype is medium-sized. The chain is built from TRBV12-3 or TRBV12-4 and TRBJ1-1; D may be TRBD1 (5 bases). This CDR3 has 14 amino acids. With 6 bases removed from V and 0 bases from J, the gap between germline ends came to 11 bases. The CDR3 loop is CASSPGGLNTEAFF. CDR3 bases: TGTGCCAGCAGCCCGGGGGGATTGAACACTGAAGCTTTCTTT.

This clonotype was seen ten or more times. The chain has TRBV4-2 and TRBJ1-2; 7 nucleotides align to TRBD1. Germline V CDR1 and CDR2: LGHNA, YNFKEQ. V dropped 4 bases and J dropped 8; count of bases not matched to a gene: 7. The CDR3 extends over 13 amino acids. In nucleotides, the CDR3 is TGTGCCAGCAGCCTAACAGGGGAGAGAGGCTACACCTTC. Amino acids: CASSLTGERGYTF.

The V gene is TRBV11-2, the J gene TRBJ2-7; a possible D gene is TRBD1 (5 bases). V was pared by 5 bases and J by 3 bases, with 17 bases between. This CDR3 spans 15 amino acids. The V gene's germline CDR1 is SGHAT and CDR2 FQNNGV. Here the CDR3 reads CASSLGHFTLYEQYF. For the CDR3, the DNA is TGTGCCAGCAGCCTAGGACATTTTACCCTCTACGAGCAGTACTTC.

The chain links TRBV12-5 to TRBJ2-1; D call uncertain. Looked up from germline, CDR1 is LGHNT and CDR2 is FRNRAP. Trimming took 6 bases from V and 7 from J, leaving 10 bases between them. CDR3 size: 12 residues. In DNA, the CDR3 is TGTGCTAGTGGCCCACACGAGAATGAGCAGTTCTTC. Translation: CASGPHENEQFF.

In the case of this clonotype: A much larger clone sits a single nucleotide away, making a read error possible. V usage is TRBV5-1 and J usage is TRBJ2-5; weak D call: TRBD1 (5 bases). With 4 bases removed from V and 1 base from J, the gap between germline ends came to 14 bases. The CDR3 runs to 15 residues. Germline V gene lookup returns CDR1 SGHRS and CDR2 YFSETQ. CDR3 sequence: CASSHSSGIQETQYF. The CDR3 coding sequence is TGCGCCAGCAGCCACTCGTCAGGGATCCAAGAGACCCAGTACTTC.

This clonotype was counted a few times. The genes are TRBV6-1 and TRBJ2-7; 7 bases are shared with TRBD2. With 6 bases clipped from V and 4 bases from J, the junction kept 12 bases outside the gene matches. Germline assignment: CDR1 MNHNS and CDR2 SASEGT. This CDR3 has 15 amino acids. CDR3 sequence: CASSVSSGSLYEQYF. The DNA of the CDR3 is TGTGCCAGCAGCGTATCTAGCGGCTCCTTATACGAGCAGTACTTC.

In its sample, this clonotype was seen many times. The chain has TRBV12-3 or TRBV12-4 and TRBJ2-5; weak D call: TRBD2 (6 bases). V lost 3 bases and J 5 bases, leaving 10 bases between the germline ends. The CDR3 extends over 13 amino acids. For the CDR3, the DNA is TGTGCCAGCAGTTTCGGGGGAGTGGAGACCCAGTACTTC. Its protein is CASSFGGVETQYF.